A single sample is the source of the 21 T cell receptor beta chains below, sequenced in a study of cytomegalovirus exposure and HLA in healthy donors. PCR amplification relied on 60 Vbeta primers (plus 13 Jbeta primers). Method: immunoSEQ multiplex PCR; TCRdb's copy keeps in-frame clones and lacks some. In the table there are 200,000 to 300,000 clones, more than 75% of which are singletons. Sequencing input: PBMCs. These receptors came from a woman aged 40-49 years in good health and CMV-seropositive.

The chain couples TRBV2 to TRBJ2-5, with D possibly matching TRBD1 (6 bases). Between the trimmed V and J ends, which lost 5 bases and 1 base, there was a span of 8 bases. Germline CDR1 is SNHLY and CDR2 is FYNNEI. The CDR3 contains 13 residues. CDR3 residues: CASSRGTQETQYF. As DNA, the CDR3 is TGTGCCAGCAGTAGGGGGACCCAAGAGACCCAGTACTTC.

The chain recombines TRBV9 with TRBJ1-2, with D possibly being TRBD1 (6 bases). This CDR3 region has 15 residues. Germline CDR1 reads SGDLS; CDR2 reads YYNGEE. Trimming removed 0 bases from V and 2 bases from J, with 11 bases in between. DNA for the CDR3: TGTGCCAGCAGCGTAGCATCGGGGGGCAACTATGGCTACACCTTC. The encoded protein is CASSVASGGNYGYTF.

This clone was seen a handful of times. V usage is TRBV19 and J usage is TRBJ2-7; 10 bases fit TRBD1. Losses at the gene ends were 6 bases for V and 3 bases for J; bases not matched to a gene: 5. CDR1 and CDR2 (germline): LNHDA, SQIVND (reference sequence). The CDR3 contains 14 residues. CDR3 protein: CASSKGQGYYEQYF. CDR3 DNA sequence: TGTGCCAGTAGCAAGGGACAGGGGTACTACGAGCAGTACTTC.

The chain links TRBV4-2 to TRBJ1-2, with D uncertain. V was shortened by 1 base and J by 3 bases, with 12 bases between the two germline ends. CDR3 length: 15 residues. Germline CDR1 is LGHNA and CDR2 is YNFKEQ. The CDR3 region is CASSQVGSLYYGYTF. Here the CDR3 DNA reads TGTGCCAGCAGCCAAGTGGGCAGTTTATACTATGGCTACACCTTC.

The chain has TRBV5-4 and TRBJ2-7, with 8 bases matching TRBD1. Germline values: CDR1 SGHNT, CDR2 YYREEE (reference sequence). CDR3 length: 12 amino acids. The ends lost 3 bases at V and 4 bases at J; junction bases unmatched: 0. In DNA, the CDR3 is TGTGCCAGCAGCTGGGACAGGTACGAGCAGTACTTC. Translated, it gives CASSWDRYEQYF.

For this clone: Distinct nucleotide sequences in the sample also encode this CDR3. V gene TRBV5-4 combines with J gene TRBJ1-1, with a weak D call TRBD1 (6 bases). V lost 1 base and J lost 1, with 8 bases in between. This CDR3 contains 14 residues. The germline V gene has CDR1 SGHNT and CDR2 YYREEE (reference sequence). The CDR3 protein is CASSLPGENTEAFF. CDR3 nucleotides: TGTGCCAGCAGCTTGCCAGGGGAGAACACTGAAGCTTTCTTT.

The chain recombines TRBV6-6 with TRBJ2-3; 9 bases map to TRBD2. The CDR3 sequence is 15 residues long. Germline CDR1 and CDR2: MNHNY and SVGAGI (reference sequence). Trimming removed 6 bases from V and 0 bases from J; junction bases left unmatched: 4. CDR3 sequence: CASRDSGGSTDTQYF. The DNA for the CDR3 is TGTGCCAGCAGAGACAGCGGGGGGAGCACAGATACGCAGTATTTT.

The chain carries TRBV7-3 and TRBJ1-2, with unresolved D. The germline V gene has CDR1 SGHTA and CDR2 FQGTGA. This CDR3 is 13 amino acids long. The V gene lost 0 bases and the J gene lost 13 bases, with 15 bases spanning the gap. In DNA, the CDR3 is TGTGCCAGCAGCTTAACCAGACTGTTTTCCCTCACCTTC. It translates to CASSLTRLFSLTF.

The V gene is TRBV19, the J gene TRBJ1-1; D not certain. The V gene's germline CDR1 is LNHDA and CDR2 SQIVND (reference sequence). The CDR3 sequence is 13 residues long. The V end lost 4 bases, the J end lost 4 bases, and 10 bases lay between the germline ends. CDR3 DNA sequence: TGTGCCAGTAGTACCGGTGTAGTCACTGAAGCTTTCTTT. Its translation is CASSTGVVTEAFF. The complete variable domain, with remaining parts taken from reference TRBV19 and TRBJ1-1, reads DGGITQSPKYLFRKEGQNVTLSCEQNLNHDAMYWYRQDPGQGLRLIYYSQIVNDFQKGDIAEGYSVSREKKESFPLTVTSAQKNPTAFYLCASSTGVVTEAFFGQGTRLTVV.

The chain has TRBV6-1 and TRBJ1-2, with D perhaps matching TRBD1 (5 bases). This CDR3 contains 15 residues. CDR1 is MNHNS and CDR2 is SASEGT in the germline V gene. V was shortened by 6 bases and J by 4 bases, with 18 bases between the two germline ends. The CDR3 DNA sequence: TGTGCCAGCAGCGAGAGCGGGGGAATGGTCTATGGCTACACCTTC. The encoded protein is CASSESGGMVYGYTF.

A few counts support this clone. V gene TRBV11-2 combines with J gene TRBJ2-1; TRBD2 agrees at 10 bases. Germline V gives CDR1 SGHAT, CDR2 FQNNGV. Germline trimming cut 5 bases from V and 0 bases from J; bases unmatched to any gene: 4. This CDR3 contains 16 residues. The CDR3 spells CASSRLAGSSYNEQFF. The CDR3 DNA is TGTGCCAGCAGCCGACTAGCGGGTTCCTCCTACAATGAGCAGTTCTTC.

This sequence joins TRBV15 and TRBJ2-3, with 14 bases matching TRBD2. J lost 6 bases, V lost 0 bases, and 5 bases had no gene match. This CDR3 has 17 amino acids. Germline lookup yields CDR1 LNHNV and CDR2 YYDKDF (reference sequence). CDR3 loop: CATSRDGTSGGADTQYF. The CDR3, as DNA: TGTGCCACCAGCAGAGATGGGACTAGCGGGGGAGCGGATACGCAGTATTTT.

The V gene is TRBV7-8, the J gene TRBJ2-7; 13 bases agree with TRBD2. This CDR3 is built from 16 residues. Germline V gives CDR1 SGHVS, CDR2 FQNEAQ. V shed 5 bases and J 2 bases; nucleotides not matched to a gene: 6. CDR3 nucleotide sequence: TGTGCCAGCAGCCCACGGACTAGCGGGAGCCCCTACGAGCAGTACTTC. Protein sequence: CASSPRTSGSPYEQYF.

This clone appeared a single time. The chain uses TRBV4-2 and TRBJ2-5; 10 bases map to TRBD1. Trimming cost V 1 base and J 2 bases; bases outside gene matches: 4. The germline V gene encodes CDR1 LGHNA and CDR2 YNFKEQ. CDR3 length: 16 residues. CDR3 amino acids: CASSQVKGQGQETQYF. CDR3 DNA: TGTGCCAGCAGCCAAGTCAAGGGACAGGGGCAAGAGACCCAGTACTTC.

The chain couples TRBV15 to TRBJ2-1, with D perhaps TRBD2 (5 bases). The germline V gene encodes CDR1 LNHNV and CDR2 YYDKDF (reference sequence). Trimming stripped 1 base from V and 5 bases from J, with 9 bases between. This CDR3 region has 14 residues. DNA of the CDR3: TGTGCCACCAGCAGAGTTGACGGGAACAATGAGCAGTTCTTC. Its protein product is CATSRVDGNNEQFF.

The rearrangement links TRBV4-1 to TRBJ2-5; D is undetermined. V was trimmed by 2 bases and J by 5 bases, leaving 12 bases between them. The germline gives CDR1 MGHRA, CDR2 YSYEKL. There are 14 residues in the CDR3. The CDR3 sequence: CASSQPLERETQYF. The CDR3 bases are TGCGCCAGCAGCCAACCCTTGGAGAGGGAGACCCAGTACTTC.

V usage is TRBV27 and J usage is TRBJ2-7; weak D call: TRBD1 (5 bases). The V gene's germline CDR1 is MNHEY and CDR2 SMNVEV (reference sequence). The CDR3 is 14 residues long. Trimming shortened V by 6 bases and J by 4 bases, and 16 bases separated the two germline ends. The CDR3 region has the DNA TGTGCCAGCAGCTTACAGGAAGGCTATTACGAGCAGTACTTC. It yields the protein CASSLQEGYYEQYF.

V is TRBV7-2 and J is TRBJ1-2; D gene uncertain. From germline, CDR1 is SGHTA and CDR2 FQGNSA. V lost 7 bases to trimming and J lost 0 bases, with 12 bases between them. The CDR3 has 14 amino acids. The DNA of the CDR3 is TGTGCCAGCACCTTGGCCTCCGCTAACTATGGCTACACCTTC. As protein: CASTLASANYGYTF.

The chain joins TRBV9 to TRBJ1-6, with 7 bases fitting TRBD1. V gave up 6 bases and J gave up 6 bases; unmatched junction bases: 15. Germline V gives CDR1 SGDLS, CDR2 YYNGEE. The CDR3 has 17 amino acids. The CDR3 loop reads CASTTNTGTVGNSPLHF. CDR3 in DNA: TGTGCCAGCACTACCAACACCGGGACAGTGGGTAATTCACCCCTCCACTTT.

The chain combines TRBV28 with TRBJ1-1; tentative D call: TRBD1 (6 bases). Per germline, CDR1 MDHEN and CDR2 SYDVKM. The CDR3 consists of 15 residues. Trimming shortened V by 6 bases and J by 4 bases, and 18 bases separated the two germline ends. CDR3 bases: TGTGCCAGCAGACTAGGTGGGGGGGCGGGCACTGAAGCTTTCTTT. Translating gives CASRLGGGAGTEAFF.

The genes are TRBV5-4 and TRBJ1-4; D uncertain. Germline V gene data show CDR1 as SGHNT and CDR2 as YYREEE (reference sequence). The length of the CDR3 is 14 residues. The V end lost 0 bases, the J end lost 3 bases, and 6 bases lay between the germline ends. The CDR3 DNA is TGTGCCAGCAGCTTGGGAAGAGCTAATGAAAAACTGTTTTTT. Its translation: CASSLGRANEKLFF.